This T cell receptor beta chain came from a study of CXCR3-negative and CXCR3-positive naive CD8 T cells. Whole-study findings and limits: Compared with CXCR3-negative naive cells, CXCR3-positive naive cells showed more hydrophobic TRB CDR3s.

There are 15 residues in the CDR3. Germline V gives CDR1 SEHNR, CDR2 FQNEAQ (reference sequence). The method, 5' RACE with UMI labels, was used to prepare the TRB cDNA libraries. Each CDR3 protein gets one entry in TCRdb, which reprocessed the 5' RACE reads and gives no DNA. The repertoire table contains roughly 120,000 distinct CDR3 sequences. Comments on this clonotype: The target antigen is unknown.

Sequencing was done on a sample of naive CXCR3+ CD8+ T cells from blood. This sample's subset: CD45RO-CCR7+CD27+CD95- naive CD8+ T cells expressing CXCR3 (TNR3+). This TCR was sampled from a human donor in good health. Some clones in this sample may be carry-over from other donors' samples. The chain links TRBV7-9 to TRBJ2-1; TCRdb indicates TRBD2, and absent DNA this call remains unverified. CDR3 loop: CASSLSLAGEDEQFF.